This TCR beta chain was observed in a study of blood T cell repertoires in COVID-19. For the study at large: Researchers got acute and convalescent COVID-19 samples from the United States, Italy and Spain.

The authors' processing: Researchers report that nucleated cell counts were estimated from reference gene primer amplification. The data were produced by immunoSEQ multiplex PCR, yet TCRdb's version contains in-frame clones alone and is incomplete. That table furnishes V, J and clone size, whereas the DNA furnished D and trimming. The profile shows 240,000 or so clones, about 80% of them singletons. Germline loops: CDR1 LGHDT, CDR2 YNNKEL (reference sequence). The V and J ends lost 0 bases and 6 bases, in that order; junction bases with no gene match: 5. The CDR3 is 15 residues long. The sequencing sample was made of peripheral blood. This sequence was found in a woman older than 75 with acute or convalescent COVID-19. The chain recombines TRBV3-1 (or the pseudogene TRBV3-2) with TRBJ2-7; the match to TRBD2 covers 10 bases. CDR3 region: CASSQEPGLASEQYF. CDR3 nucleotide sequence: TGTGCCAGCAGCCAAGAACCGGGACTAGCGTCCGAGCAGTACTTC.